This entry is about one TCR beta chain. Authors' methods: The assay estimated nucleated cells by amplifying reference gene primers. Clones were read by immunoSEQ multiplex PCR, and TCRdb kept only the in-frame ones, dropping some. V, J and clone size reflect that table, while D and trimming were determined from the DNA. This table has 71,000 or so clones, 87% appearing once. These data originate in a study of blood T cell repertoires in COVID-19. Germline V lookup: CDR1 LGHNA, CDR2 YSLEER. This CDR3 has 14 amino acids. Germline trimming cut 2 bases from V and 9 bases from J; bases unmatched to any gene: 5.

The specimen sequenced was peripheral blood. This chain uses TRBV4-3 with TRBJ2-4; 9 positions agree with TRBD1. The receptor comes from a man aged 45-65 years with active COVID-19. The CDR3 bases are TGCGCCAGCAGCCAATACAGGGGGCGGGGCATTCAGTACTTC. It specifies CASSQYRGRGIQYF.